This is a list of T cell receptor beta chains from one sample in a study of regulatory T cells after allogeneic stem cell transplantation. Each CDR3 protein gets one entry after TCRdb re-called the 5' RACE reads with MiXCR. The table records roughly 4,700 distinct CDR3 sequences, roughly 95% of them present only once. Sequenced material: sorted CD4+ T cells from blood (whether regulatory or conventional is not recorded), taken 30 days after allogeneic stem cell transplant. Receptors were obtained from a human patient who had an allogeneic stem cell transplant, so the T cells may come from the graft donor. CDR3s include the opening cysteine and the closing phenylalanine or tryptophan. D genes are given only for firm matches. Size is stated for part of the rows, as once, few or many counts, or as a class when the clone is expanded.

TRBJ2-5 | . | TRBV7-8 | . | TGTGCCTTCTGCTGCTCGGGATTTCCCCCACCATACCCCCAGTACTTC | CAFCCSGFPPPYPQYF
TRBJ2-1 | . | TRBV5-8 | . | TGCGCCAGCAGCGTGGTCTCTCTGGGCGCCTACAATGAGCAGTTCTTC | CASSVVSLGAYNEQFF
TRBJ2-5 | . | TRBV5-4 | TRBD1 | TGCGCCAGCAGCCTAAAGGGACAGGGGAAAAAGACCCAGTACTTC | CASSLKGQGKKTQYF
TRBJ2-5 | . | TRBV3-1 | . | TGTGCCATCAGCTTGGGACGCCATCAGACCCAGTGCTTC | CAISLGRHQTQCF
TRBJ2-3 | . | TRBV13 | TRBD2 | TGTGCCAGCAGACCCCAGTGGCGGGGGGTCGATACGCAGTATTTT | CASRPQWRGVDTQYF
TRBJ1-4 | . | TRBV5-1 | . | TGCGCCAGCAGCAAAGTGACCAGCCAGGGCGGTGGCGCTAATGAAAAGCTGTTTTTT | CASSKVTSQGGGANEKLFF
TRBJ2-7 | once | TRBV5-1 | . | TGCGCCAGCAGCTCGCTGGCGAGATCGAACTACAAGCAGTACTTC | CASSSLARSNYKQYF
TRBJ2-4 | . | TRBV6-5 | TRBD2 | TGTGACGGCAGTCGGGGGGGCGGAGAGAGCCAGTACTTC | CDGSRGGGESQYF
TRBJ1-5 | once | TRBV20-1 | . | TGCAGTGCTAGAGGTCCTCGCTCTACGAGGCAGCAGCTTTTT | CSARGPRSTRQQLF
TRBJ2-2 | . | TRBV2 | TRBD2 | TGTTCCATCAGTGGCGAACTAGCGGAGTTAGTAGGGGAGCTGTTTTTT | CSISGELAELVGELFF
TRBJ2-3 | . | TRBV7-9 | TRBD2 | TGTGCCAGCAGCCCTAGCTCGACTAGCGGGTCCACAGATACGCAGTATTTT | CASSPSSTSGSTDTQYF
TRBJ2-7 | . | TRBV7-3 | . | TGTACCAGCATCTTAACAGGCCCATATCACAATAAGCAGTACTTC | CTSILTGPYHNKQYF
TRBJ1-1 | . | TRBV6-2/TRBV6-3 | . | TGTACCAGAAGTCTGACAGTTATGACCGCTGAACCTTTCTTT | CTRSLTVMTAEPFF
TRBJ2-7 | . | TRBV7-6 | TRBD1 | TGTGCCAGCAGCTTAGTCGAGGCAGGGGGCGAAAAGCTGTTCTTC | CASSLVEAGGEKLFF
TRBJ1-5 | . | TRBV24-1 | . | TGTGGCACCAGTGAGGGACGTTATAGCAATCAGCCCCAGCATTTT | CGTSEGRYSNQPQHF
TRBJ2-7 | . | TRBV11-2 | TRBD1 | TGCGCCAGCAGCTTAACCCCAGGGGGTCCCTACGAACAGTACTTC | CASSLTPGGPYEQYF
TRBJ2-2 | . | TRBV20-1 | . | TGCGGTGCTAGTGGGTGCTGCTACGCGACCTGCTGCACCGGGGTGCTGTTTTTT | CGASGCCYATCCTGVLFF
TRBJ2-7 | . | TRBV5-1 | . | TGCGCCAGCAGCAGAACCGCCGGAACAGGATCCAACGAGCAGTACTTC | CASSRTAGTGSNEQYF
TRBJ2-7 | . | TRBV19 | . | TGCGCCAGTAGTCTGGGGATCCCCTACGACCAGTACTTC | CASSLGIPYDQYF
TRBJ2-7 | . | TRBV19 | . | TGTGCCAGTAGTATGGATATTGCCTACGACCAGTACTTC | CASSMDIAYDQYF
TRBJ1-2 | . | TRBV5-1 | . | TGCGCCAGCAGCTTGGGGGGGGACCCGGTTAGTGGCTACACCTTC | CASSLGGDPVSGYTF
TRBJ1-4 | . | TRBV6-5 | TRBD1 | TGTTCCAGCAGAAGACAGGGAACTAATGAGAAATTGTTTTTT | CSSRRQGTNEKLFF
TRBJ1-1 | . | TRBV2 | . | TGTGCCAGCAGTTACGACAGGTGGGACACTGAAGCTTTATTT | CASSYDRWDTEALF
TRBJ1-2 | . | TRBV5-1 | . | TGCGCCAGCAGCGGGAGGGTGTACTCGGATTATGGCTTCACCTTC | CASSGRVYSDYGFTF
TRBJ1-1 | . | TRBV6-2/TRBV6-3 | TRBD1 | TGTGCCAGCAGTCTGACAGGGAGTAACACGGAAGCTTTCTTT | CASSLTGSNTEAFF
TRBJ2-7 | . | TRBV5-1 | TRBD1 | TGCGCCAGCAGCCTAGGGGGCGGGTGGGGGAATTACGAGCAGTACTTC | CASSLGGGWGNYEQYF
TRBJ1-1 | . | TRBV6-2/TRBV6-3 | . | TGTGCCAGCAGCCCTAAGAGGGGGAAGGTGAACACTGAAGCTTTCTTT | CASSPKRGKVNTEAFF
TRBJ2-7 | . | TRBV20-1 | TRBD1 | TGCAGTGCCAAAGACCCGGGACAGTGCTACGAGGAGTACTTC | CSAKDPGQCYEEYF
TRBJ1-2 | . | TRBV20-1 | . | TGCAGCGACCTGCCGGAACAGGGCATCTATGGCTACGCCTTC | CSDLPEQGIYGYAF
TRBJ2-7 | once | TRBV5-1 | TRBD2 | TGCGCCAGTCAAGCTGGGGCGAGCGGGAGCAACTACGAGCAGGACTTC | CASQAGASGSNYEQDF
TRBJ2-4 | once | TRBV6-5 | . | TGTACCAGCAGGCGGGCGGTCAAAAACATTCAGTACTTC | CTSRRAVKNIQYF
TRBJ1-6 | hyperexpanded | TRBV2 | . | TGTGCCAGCAGTCCTATGAGCTCCTATAATTCACCCCTCCACTTT | CASSPMSSYNSPLHF
TRBJ1-6 | . | TRBV2 | . | TGTGCCAGCAGCCCTATGAGCACCGATAATACACCCCTCCACTTT | CASSPMSTDNTPLHF
TRBJ2-5 | . | TRBV5-1 | . | TGCGCGAGCAGCTGGACGGTGTTGGAGAACCAGTACTTC | CASSWTVLENQYF
TRBJ2-5 | few | TRBV20-1 | TRBD2 | TGCAGTGCCACTCCGACTAGCGGCGGCCAAGAGACCCAGTACTTC | CSATPTSGGQETQYF
TRBJ1-2 | . | TRBV5-1 | . | TGCGCCAGGAGCTTGGAGGGGGGGAACTATGGCTACACCTTC | CARSLEGGNYGYTF
TRBJ2-5 | . | TRBV5-1 | . | TGCGCCAGCAGCTGGACCGAGTTGAAGACCCCATACTTC | CASSWTELKTPYF